The clone carrying this TCR beta chain was seen just once. Its matching antigen is unknown. Data came from immunoSEQ multiplex PCR; TCRdb stores just in-frame clones and leaves some out. The sample has about 55,000 clones; 60% to 75% are singletons. The entry originates in a study of CD4+ T cells in melanoma. Overall study results and limits: Reportedly, melanoma neoantigen-specific CD4+ T cells showed varied differentiation states. CD8+ T cell, macrophage and B cell function reportedly correlated with neoantigen-specific CD4+ T cells.

The source material was tumor tissue. This sequence was found in a human donor with melanoma.

This CDR3 reads CASSEQSGSGANVLTF. CDR3 DNA: TGTGCCAGCAGCGAGCAAAGTGGCTCTGGGGCCAACGTCCTGACTTTC. The gene calls are TRBV7-2 and TRBJ2-6, with D hard to call. Germline values: CDR1 SGHTA, CDR2 FQGNSA. The CDR3 is made up of 16 amino acids. V was pared by 5 bases and J by 0 bases, with 11 bases between. The whole variable domain, remainder taken from reference TRBV7-2 and TRBJ2-6, is GAGVSQSPSNKVTEKGKDVELRCDPISGHTALYWYRQSLGQGLEFLIYFQGNSAPDKSGLPSDRFSAERTGGSVSTLTIQRTQQEDSAVYLCASSEQSGSGANVLTFGAGSRLTVL.